Given below is one T cell receptor beta chain in context. These data come from a study of shared clonotypes between healthy human individuals. J gave up 4 bases and V 2 bases, and 4 bases lay outside the gene matches. The CDR3 contains 16 residues. CDR1 is SGDLS and CDR2 is YYNGEE in the germline V gene. Assay execution took place at the deep level. Data came from immunoSEQ multiplex PCR; TCRdb stores just in-frame clones and leaves some out. This repertoire shows about 600,000 clones, roughly 72% found once; its top ten account for about 12%. This chain links TRBV9 with TRBJ2-3, with 13 bases matching TRBD2. The source of this sequence is a woman aged 40 to 55 in good health. Some clones in this sample may be carry-over from other donors' samples. The sequenced material came from PBMCs. The CDR3 DNA is TGTGCCAGCAGCGTTGGGACTAGCGGGACCGCAGATACGCAGTATTTT. Amino acids: CASSVGTSGTADTQYF.